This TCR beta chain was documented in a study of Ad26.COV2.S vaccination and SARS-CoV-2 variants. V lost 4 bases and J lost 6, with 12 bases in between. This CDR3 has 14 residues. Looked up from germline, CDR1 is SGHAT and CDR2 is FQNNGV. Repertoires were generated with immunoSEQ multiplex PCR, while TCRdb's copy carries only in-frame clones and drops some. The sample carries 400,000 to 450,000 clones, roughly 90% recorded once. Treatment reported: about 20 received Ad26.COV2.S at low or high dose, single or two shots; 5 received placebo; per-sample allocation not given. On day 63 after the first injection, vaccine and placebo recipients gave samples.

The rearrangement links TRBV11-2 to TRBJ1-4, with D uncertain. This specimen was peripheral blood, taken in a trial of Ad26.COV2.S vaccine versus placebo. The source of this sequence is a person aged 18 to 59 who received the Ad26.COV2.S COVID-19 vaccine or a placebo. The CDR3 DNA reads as TGTGCCAGCAGCTCAAGCCTGACGGATGAAAAACTGTTTTTT. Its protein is CASSSSLTDEKLFF.